This T cell receptor beta chain comes out of a study of blood T cell repertoires in COVID-19. CDR3 size: 15 residues. CDR1 SGHRS and CDR2 YFSETQ come from the germline V gene. Between the trimmed V and J ends, which lost 1 base and 0 bases, there was a span of 10 bases. Some clones are missing from TCRdb's copy, which holds only in-frame ones; the method was immunoSEQ multiplex PCR. The sample carries tens of thousands of clones, roughly 80% recorded once. The chain employs TRBV5-1 and TRBJ1-1; no clear D gene. The material sequenced was peripheral blood. The receptor was isolated from a woman aged 60-75 years with acute or convalescent COVID-19. This CDR3 is CASSLFSEVNTEAFF. DNA for the CDR3: TGCGCCAGCAGCTTGTTCTCGGAGGTGAACACTGAAGCTTTCTTT.